Each of the 4 T cell receptor beta chains below was sequenced from the same sample in a study of shared clonotypes between healthy human individuals. The repertoire was sequenced with immunoSEQ multiplex PCR; TCRdb's copy has only in-frame clones and lacks some. The data show hundreds of thousands of clones, 73% seen once. Sequencing was carried out using memory CD4+ T cells sorted from blood. This sample's subset: CD45RA-negative fraction. These receptors all stem from a woman aged 25 to 39 in good health.

The V call is TRBV10-2, the J call TRBJ1-4; D unresolved. In germline, CDR1 is WSHSY, CDR2 SAAADI. The CDR3 totals 16 residues. The V and J ends lost 10 bases and 4 bases respectively, with 22 bases between them. The DNA of the CDR3 is TGCGCCACCGAAGGAACACCCGTGGGCCTTAATGAAAAACTGTTTTTT. This codes for CATEGTPVGLNEKLFF.

The V gene is TRBV5-1, the J gene TRBJ2-1; D may match TRBD1 or TRBD2 (6 bases each). The germline CDR1 and CDR2 sequences are SGHRS and YFSETQ. The CDR3 is 15 residues long. V was clipped by 9 bases and J by 9 bases, with 25 bases between them. The CDR3 DNA is TGCGCCACCTACCCCGGGGGCGGGATTTCTTCTGAGCAGTTCTTC. Encoded protein: CATYPGGGISSEQFF.

The CDR3 nucleotides are TGTGCCAGCAGCGTAGGGCTTCAGGGGGCGCAGGCTGAAAAACTGTTTTTT. Translated: CASSVGLQGAQAEKLFF. The rearrangement links TRBV9 to TRBJ1-4, with TRBD1 identical over 8 bases. Germline V gene sequence: CDR1 SGDLS, CDR2 YYNGEE. The V gene end was trimmed by 0 bases and the J gene end by 7 bases; junction bases not matched to a gene: 11. The CDR3 extends over 17 amino acids.

This chain links TRBV7-9 with TRBJ1-1; no definite D call. The V gene lost 5 bases and the J gene lost 3 bases, with 10 bases spanning the gap. This CDR3 is 13 amino acids long. The germline gives CDR1 SEHNR, CDR2 FQNEAQ (reference sequence). The CDR3 bases are TGTGCCAGCAGCCTCGGAGAATACACTGAAGCTTTCTTT. This gives the protein CASSLGEYTEAFF. The entire variable domain, with the rest obtained from reference TRBV7-9 and TRBJ1-1, is as follows: DTGVSQNPRHKITKRGQNVTFRCDPISEHNRLYWYRQTLGQGPEFLTYFQNEAQLEKSRLLSDRFSAERPKGSFSTLEIQRTEQGDSAMYLCASSLGEYTEAFFGQGTRLTVV.